This T cell receptor beta chain is from a study of identical twins. Study-wide results and limits: Among monozygotic twins, out-of-frame TCR alpha sharing exceeded what models predicted. Surplus twin overlap in beta out-of-frame sequences was less pronounced.

This clonotype has at least ten counts. Antigen specificity is unknown. TCRdb reanalysed the 5' RACE reads using MiXCR and keeps one entry per CDR3 protein. Found here are roughly 690,000 distinct CDR3 sequences, 6.1% of them singletons; the top ten hold approximately 1.6%. Healthy Caucasians supplied all donations. The CDR3 loop spans 15 amino acids. Germline V gives CDR1 ENHRY, CDR2 SYGVKD. Between the trimmed V and J ends, which lost 5 bases and 7 bases, there was a span of 17 bases. This receptor was obtained from a man aged 18 to 30 in good health. V usage is TRBV10-3 and J usage is TRBJ2-2; no firm D call. Sequencing input: naive T cells sorted from blood. CDR3: CAISHQIPASGELFF. The CDR3 DNA sequence: TGTGCCATCAGTCATCAGATCCCTGCCAGCGGGGAGCTGTTTTTT.